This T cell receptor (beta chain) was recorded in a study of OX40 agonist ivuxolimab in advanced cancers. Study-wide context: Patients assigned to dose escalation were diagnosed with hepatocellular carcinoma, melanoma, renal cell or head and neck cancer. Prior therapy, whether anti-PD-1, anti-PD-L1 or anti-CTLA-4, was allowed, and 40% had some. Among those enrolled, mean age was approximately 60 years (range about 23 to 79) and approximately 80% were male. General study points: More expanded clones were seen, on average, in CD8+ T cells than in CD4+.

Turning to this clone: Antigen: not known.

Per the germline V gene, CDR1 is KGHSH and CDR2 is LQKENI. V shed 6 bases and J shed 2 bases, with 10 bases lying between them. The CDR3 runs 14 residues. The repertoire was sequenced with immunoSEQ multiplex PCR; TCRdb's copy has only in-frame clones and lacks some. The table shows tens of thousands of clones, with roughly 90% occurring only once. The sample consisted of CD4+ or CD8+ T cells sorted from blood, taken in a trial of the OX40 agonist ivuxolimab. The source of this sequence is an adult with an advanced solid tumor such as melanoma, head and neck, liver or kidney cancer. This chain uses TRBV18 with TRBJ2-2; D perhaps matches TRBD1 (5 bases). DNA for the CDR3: TGTGCCAGCTCTCTTCAGGGAAACACCGGGGAGCTGTTTTTT. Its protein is CASSLQGNTGELFF.